This entry lists 17 T cell receptor beta chains sequenced from one sample in a study of cytomegalovirus exposure and HLA in healthy donors. The PCR ran on 60 Vbeta and 13 Jbeta primers. Libraries were prepared by immunoSEQ multiplex PCR; TCRdb keeps only in-frame clonotypes and omits some of them. This table holds nearly 95,000 clones, roughly 73% found once. The sequencing input was PBMCs. Source of these receptors: a woman aged 40 to 55 in good health and CMV-seronegative.

This clone was recorded only once. The chain has TRBV5-4 and TRBJ2-1; D unresolved. The germline CDR1 and CDR2 sequences are SGHNT and YYREEE (reference sequence). With 0 bases removed from V and 5 bases from J, the gap between germline ends came to 12 bases. The CDR3 has 15 residues. CDR3 residues: CASSLAFSTNNEQFF. CDR3 coding DNA: TGTGCCAGCAGCTTGGCTTTTAGCACTAACAATGAGCAGTTCTTC.

The gene calls are TRBV27 and TRBJ1-2, with D tentatively TRBD1 (6 bases). Germline CDR1 is MNHEY and CDR2 is SMNVEV (reference sequence). The V gene lost 9 bases and the J gene lost 2 bases, with 19 bases spanning the gap. The CDR3 is 15 amino acids. The CDR3 DNA follows: TGTGCCAGTGGGACACAACGAACACCGAACTATGGCTACACCTTC. Its translation: CASGTQRTPNYGYTF.

The rearrangement uses TRBV5-1 and TRBJ2-1; TRBD2 aligns across 9 bases. The CDR3 is 20 amino acids. Germline V lookup: CDR1 SGHRS, CDR2 YFSETQ. The trim removed 0 bases at V and 2 bases at J, leaving 15 bases unmatched. The CDR3 sequence: CASSLARGGASLPTYNEQFF. DNA of the CDR3: TGCGCCAGCAGCTTGGCACGCGGGGGGGCGTCCTTACCTACCTACAATGAGCAGTTCTTC.

This clone was observed a handful of times. V gene TRBV30 combines with J gene TRBJ1-2; no firm D call. The germline gives CDR1 GTSNPN, CDR2 SVGIG (reference sequence). The V gene lost 3 bases and the J gene lost 1 base, with 12 bases spanning the gap. There are 14 residues in the CDR3. The CDR3 nucleotides read TGTGCCTGGAGACGGACGGGAGATAACTATGGCTACACCTTC. Protein: CAWRRTGDNYGYTF.

This chain links TRBV15 with TRBJ1-2; 7 bases match TRBD1. Unmatched junction bases numbered 6, after V lost 0 bases and J lost 8 bases. There are 14 residues in the CDR3. The germline gives CDR1 LNHNV, CDR2 YYDKDF (reference sequence). The CDR3 loop is CATSRDRDRRGYTF. In DNA form, the CDR3 reads TGTGCCACCAGCAGAGATCGGGACAGACGGGGCTACACCTTC. Looking up the rest from reference TRBV15 and TRBJ1-2 gives the full variable domain: DAMVIQNPRYQVTQFGKPVTLSCSQTLNHNVMYWYQQKSSQAPKLLFHYYDKDFNNEADTPDNFQSRRPNTSFCFLDIRSPGLGDTAMYLCATSRDRDRRGYTFGSGTRLTVV.

The chain is built from TRBV28 and TRBJ1-3; TRBD1 aligns across 7 bases. CDR1 MDHEN and CDR2 SYDVKM come from the germline V gene. Unmatched junction bases numbered 9, after V lost 4 bases and J lost 0 bases. The CDR3 loop spans 17 amino acids. Here the CDR3 DNA reads TGTGCCAGCAGTTCATCGACCAGGGGGATCTCTGGAAACACCATATATTTT. Encoded protein: CASSSSTRGISGNTIYF.

The chain is built from TRBV6-4 and TRBJ2-2, with a possible D match to TRBD1 (5 bases). This CDR3 region has 16 residues. The V and J ends lost 6 bases and 1 base respectively, with 15 bases between them. The germline gives CDR1 MRHNA, CDR2 SNTAGT. DNA of the CDR3: TGTGCCAGCAGAGAAAGGGGCCAGGGGAACACCGGGGAGCTGTTTTTT. This gives the protein CASRERGQGNTGELFF.

The rearrangement joins TRBV9 to TRBJ2-5; tentatively, D is TRBD1 (6 bases). The CDR3 has 14 residues. The V gene's germline CDR1 is SGDLS and CDR2 YYNGEE. In nucleotides, the CDR3 is TGTGCTTCAGGGGAAGGAGAGTCCAGGGAGACCCAGTACTTC. This gives the protein CASGEGESRETQYF. Supplemented by reference TRBV9 and TRBJ2-5, the full variable domain reads DSGVTQTPKHLITATGQRVTLRCSPRSGDLSVYWYQQSLDQGLQFLIQYYNGEERAKGNILERFSAQQFPDLHSELNLSSLELGDSALYFCASGEGESRETQYFGPGTRLLVL.

The chain combines TRBV18 with TRBJ1-5, with D maybe TRBD1 (6 bases). This CDR3 has 15 residues. Germline V gives CDR1 KGHSH, CDR2 LQKENI. V lost 5 bases and J lost 6, with 17 bases in between. The CDR3 loop is CASSAYREGFQPQHF. DNA for the CDR3: TGTGCCAGCTCAGCTTACAGGGAAGGGTTTCAGCCCCAGCATTTT.

The V call is TRBV6-5, the J call TRBJ1-4; D might be TRBD1 (6 bases). There are 14 residues in the CDR3. Germline CDR1 reads MNHEY; CDR2 reads SVGAGI. V dropped 2 bases and J dropped 8 bases, with 12 bases sitting between them. Here the CDR3 reads CASSYRAGEEKLFF. For the CDR3, the DNA is TGTGCCAGCAGTTACCGGGCAGGGGAAGAAAAACTGTTTTTT.

The V gene is TRBV7-2, the J gene TRBJ2-5; 7 positions match TRBD1. Losses at the gene ends were 4 bases for V and 4 bases for J; bases not matched to a gene: 9. CDR1 and CDR2 (germline): SGHTA, FQGNSA. The CDR3 extends over 15 amino acids. CDR3 sequence: CASSSQTGAPETQYF. The CDR3 DNA follows: TGTGCCAGCAGCTCCCAAACAGGGGCTCCAGAGACCCAGTACTTC.

This clone occurred once. The gene calls are TRBV6-1 and TRBJ2-7; D gene uncertain. This CDR3 has 13 amino acids. Germline CDR1 MNHNS, CDR2 SASEGT. V gave up 6 bases and J gave up 1 base, with 10 bases separating them. CDR3 in DNA: TGTGCCAGCAGGTCTCCTACGTCCTACGAGCAGTACTTC. Translating it yields CASRSPTSYEQYF.

V is TRBV28 and J is TRBJ2-2; D not certain. Germline-derived CDR1 and CDR2 are MDHEN and SYDVKM. CDR3 size: 16 residues. V dropped 4 bases and J dropped 4 bases, with 16 bases sitting between them. The DNA for the CDR3 is TGTGCCAGCAGTTGGAGTAAGCTTAAAATCACCGGGGAGCTGTTTTTT. Translating gives CASSWSKLKITGELFF.

The chain carries TRBV5-1 and TRBJ2-3, with 11 bases lining up with TRBD2. The CDR3 totals 19 residues. Per the germline V gene, CDR1 is SGHRS and CDR2 is YFSETQ. J was trimmed by 0 bases and V by 0 bases; bases with no gene match: 9. CDR3 amino acids: CASSLALAGGKSSTDTQYF. As DNA, the CDR3 is TGCGCCAGCAGCTTGGCGCTAGCGGGGGGTAAATCTAGCACAGATACGCAGTATTTT.

This sequence joins TRBV10-3 and TRBJ1-1, with D maybe TRBD1 (6 bases). The CDR3 sequence is 15 residues long. Trimming stripped 1 base from V and 0 bases from J, with 9 bases between. From germline, CDR1 is ENHRY and CDR2 SYGVKD. For the CDR3, the DNA is TGTGCCATCAGTGAGTTAGGACAGTTGAACACTGAAGCTTTCTTT. It encodes CAISELGQLNTEAFF.

The chain links TRBV5-4 to TRBJ1-1, with D unclear. The CDR3 totals 13 residues. The V gene's germline CDR1 is SGHNT and CDR2 YYREEE (reference sequence). Deletions cut 6 bases from V and 4 bases from J, with 13 bases between. This chain's CDR3 is CASTSKVSTEAFF. The CDR3 DNA reads TGTGCCAGCACCTCTAAAGTGTCCACTGAAGCTTTCTTT.

V and J are TRBV7-6 and TRBJ2-4; 8 nucleotides line up with TRBD1. The CDR3 loop spans 16 amino acids. Germline CDR1 SGHVS, CDR2 FNYEAQ. Trimming at V came to 5 bases and at J to 0 bases, leaving 6 bases not matched to a gene. The CDR3 DNA follows: TGTGCCAGCAGCCCAGGACAGGGAGTAGCCAAAAACATTCAGTACTTC. It encodes CASSPGQGVAKNIQYF.